This T cell receptor beta chain was retrieved from a study of response to subunit inactivated influenza vaccine. TCRdb itself ran the RT-PCR reads through MiXCR, one entry per CDR3 protein. Of some 540,000 distinct CDR3 sequences in the sample, under 25% were seen once. This clonotype has a handful of counts. The CDR3 totals 14 residues. Trimming removed 4 bases at V and 4 bases at J, with 13 bases between. These data also formed part of another study, on T cells expressing NK-cell markers. From that report: Template switching by 5'RACE with UMIs generated the TCR beta cDNA.

The sequence was obtained from a man aged 50 or older who received an inactivated influenza vaccine. V gene TRBV12-3 or TRBV12-4 combines with J gene TRBJ2-5; D possibly corresponds to TRBD1 (6 bases). Sequenced material: CD4+ T cells sorted from PBMCs, taken roughly 12 days after vaccination. CDR3 sequence reads: CASSSQGSLETQYF. The CDR3 coding sequence is TGTGCCAGCAGTTCCCAGGGGTCCCTAGAGACCCAGTACTTC.